This T cell receptor (beta chain) was sequenced during a study of molecular identifiers for immune sequencing clone quantification. On the study more broadly: Replicates split RNA from about 20,000 or 100,000 naive CD8 cells five ways, and the researchers sequenced four portions. Study results and limitations: The study reportedly detected spiked Jurkat TCR RNA from one cell among 1.1 million or so naive cells. Whereas naive cells kept under 1% of molecules in clones above 20 RNA copies, such clones held over 97% in effectors.

This clonotype was seen at least ten times. The antigen is undetermined. Naive CD8 T cells were sorted, and the gate applied was CD8+CD4-CCR7+CD45RA+. This CDR3 is built from 17 residues. In germline, CDR1 is LGHDT, CDR2 YNNKEL (reference sequence). The V gene end was trimmed by 7 bases and the J gene end by 2 bases; junction bases not matched to a gene: 7. TCRdb independently ran MiXCR on the PCR reads; one entry per CDR3 protein. The sample has 600,000 to 650,000 distinct CDR3 sequences; around 20% are singletons. The V gene is TRBV3-1, the J gene TRBJ2-6, with TRBD2 matching 11 bases. The sequence came from a human donor in good health. Some libraries in this study had Jurkat cell RNA spiked in. The specimen sequenced was naive CD8+ T cells from blood, with Jurkat cell RNA spiked in. Subset of the sample: FACS-sorted CD8+CD4-CCR7+CD45RA+ naive T cells. DNA for the CDR3: TGTGCCAGCAAACAGACTAGCGGGACTACTGGGGCCAACGTCCTGACTTTC. It codes for CASKQTSGTTGANVLTF.